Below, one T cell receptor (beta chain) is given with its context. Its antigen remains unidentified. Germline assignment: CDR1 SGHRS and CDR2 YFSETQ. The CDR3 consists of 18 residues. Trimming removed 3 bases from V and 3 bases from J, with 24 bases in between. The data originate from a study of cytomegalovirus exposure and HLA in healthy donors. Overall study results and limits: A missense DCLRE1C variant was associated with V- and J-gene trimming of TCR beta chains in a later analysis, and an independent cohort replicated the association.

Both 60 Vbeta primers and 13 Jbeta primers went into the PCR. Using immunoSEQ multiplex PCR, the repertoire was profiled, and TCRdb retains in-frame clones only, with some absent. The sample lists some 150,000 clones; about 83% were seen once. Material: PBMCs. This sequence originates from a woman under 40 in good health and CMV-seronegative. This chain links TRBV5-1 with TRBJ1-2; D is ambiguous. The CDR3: CASSSNSVGLKRDYGYTF. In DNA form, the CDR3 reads TGCGCCAGCAGCTCCAACTCGGTAGGCCTAAAGCGGGACTATGGCTACACCTTC.